The source of this TCR beta chain is a study of OX40 agonist ivuxolimab in advanced cancers. The overall study: Ivuxolimab doses were 0.01, 0.1, 0.3, 1.5, 3 or 10 mg/kg every 2 weeks. Prior checkpoint blockade (anti-PD-1, anti-PD-L1 or anti-CTLA-4) was permitted; about 40% had it.

The germline CDR1 and CDR2 sequences are LGHNA and YNFKEQ. CDR3 length: 17 residues. V shed 0 bases and J shed 0 bases, with 15 bases lying between them. Assay: immunoSEQ multiplex PCR; the TCRdb copy retains only in-frame clones and omits some. The sample has 45,000 to 60,000 clones, 80% to 90% seen once. The V and J genes are TRBV4-2 and TRBJ2-7; D is perhaps TRBD1 (6 bases). The sample was CD4+ or CD8+ T cells sorted from blood, taken in a trial of the OX40 agonist ivuxolimab. The sequence derives from an adult with an advanced solid tumor such as melanoma, head and neck, liver or kidney cancer. CDR3: CASSQDVGTPSSYEQYF. For the CDR3, the DNA is TGTGCCAGCAGCCAAGATGTGGGGACACCCAGCTCCTACGAGCAGTACTTC.